These 7 T cell receptor beta chains originate from one sample sequenced in a study of OX40 agonist ivuxolimab in advanced cancers. This table comes from immunoSEQ multiplex PCR, and its TCRdb copy is limited to in-frame clones, with some not included. The sample lists 75,000 to 100,000 clones, about 80% seen once, with around 5% in the top ten. This specimen was CD4+ or CD8+ T cells sorted from blood, taken in a trial of the OX40 agonist ivuxolimab. These receptors came from an adult with an advanced solid tumor such as melanoma, head and neck, liver or kidney cancer.

The chain has TRBV5-6 and TRBJ1-5; TRBD1 aligns across 7 bases. CDR1 is SGHDT and CDR2 is YYEEEE in the germline V gene. J was trimmed by 2 bases and V by 0 bases; bases with no gene match: 8. This CDR3 comprises 17 residues. The CDR3 here is CASSLATGAGGNQPQHF. The CDR3 DNA is TGTGCCAGCAGCTTGGCAACAGGGGCGGGGGGCAATCAGCCCCAGCATTTT.

The chain couples TRBV30 to TRBJ2-1; possible D gene TRBD2, 5 bases. Trimming stripped 4 bases from V and 0 bases from J, with 10 bases between. Germline CDR1 is GTSNPN and CDR2 is SVGIG (reference sequence). The length of the CDR3 is 14 residues. The CDR3: CAWKVRGSYNEQFF. Written as DNA, the CDR3 is TGTGCCTGGAAGGTCCGGGGCTCCTACAATGAGCAGTTCTTC.

V usage is TRBV7-9 and J usage is TRBJ1-1; the D gene is possibly TRBD1 (6 bases). CDR1 and CDR2 from the germline V gene are SEHNR and FQNEAQ (reference sequence). V was shortened by 4 bases and J by 6 bases, with 9 bases between the two germline ends. The length of the CDR3 is 12 residues. CDR3 DNA: TGTGCCAGCAGCTCAGGGGACGCTGAAGCTTTCTTT. Protein: CASSSGDAEAFF.

The V and J genes are TRBV15 and TRBJ2-7; 10 bases are shared with TRBD1. Trimming removed 0 bases from V and 7 bases from J; junction bases left unmatched: 9. The CDR3 consists of 16 residues. Germline V gene data show CDR1 as LNHNV and CDR2 as YYDKDF (reference sequence). CDR3 protein: CATSRDRDRGDNEQYF. The CDR3 DNA is TGTGCCACCAGCAGAGATCGGGACAGGGGTGATAATGAGCAGTACTTC.

A single count supports this clone. The J gene is TRBJ2-5, the V gene TRBV7-2; D unresolved. This CDR3 spans 13 amino acids. Germline V gene lookup returns CDR1 SGHTA and CDR2 FQGNSA. Trimming shortened V by 2 bases and J by 5 bases, and 9 bases separated the two germline ends. CDR3: CASSLTVEETQYF. The DNA of the CDR3 is TGTGCCAGCAGCTTAACGGTGGAGGAGACCCAGTACTTC.

The CDR3 is CASKEDRGPGNTIYF. The CDR3 DNA sequence: TGTGCCAGTAAAGAGGACAGGGGACCTGGAAACACCATATATTTT. The genes are TRBV19 and TRBJ1-3; 9 nucleotides agree with TRBD1. The CDR3 contains 15 residues. The V gene's germline CDR1 is LNHDA and CDR2 SQIVND (reference sequence). V lost 7 bases to trimming and J lost 2 bases; unmatched junction nucleotides: 6. The complete variable domain, with remaining parts taken from reference TRBV19 and TRBJ1-3, reads DGGITQSPKYLFRKEGQNVTLSCEQNLNHDAMYWYRQDPGQGLRLIYYSQIVNDFQKGDIAEGYSVSREKKESFPLTVTSAQKNPTAFYLCASKEDRGPGNTIYFGEGSWLTVV.

V gene TRBV10-3 combines with J gene TRBJ2-6; D not certain. The CDR3 has 15 amino acids. Trimming removed 0 bases from V and 1 base from J, with 4 bases in between. CDR1 and CDR2 from the germline V gene are ENHRY and SYGVKD. This CDR3 is CAISESRSGANVLTF. In DNA, the CDR3 is TGTGCCATCAGTGAGTCGAGGTCTGGGGCCAACGTCCTGACTTTC.